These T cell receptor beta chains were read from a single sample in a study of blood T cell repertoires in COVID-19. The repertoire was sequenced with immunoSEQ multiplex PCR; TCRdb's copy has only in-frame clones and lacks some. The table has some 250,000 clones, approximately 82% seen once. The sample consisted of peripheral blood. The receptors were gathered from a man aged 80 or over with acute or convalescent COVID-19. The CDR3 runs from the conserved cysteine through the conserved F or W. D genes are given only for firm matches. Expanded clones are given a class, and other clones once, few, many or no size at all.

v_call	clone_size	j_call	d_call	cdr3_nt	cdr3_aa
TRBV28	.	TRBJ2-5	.	TGTGCCCTGGAAGATAGAGGGACCCAGTACTTC	CALEDRGTQYF
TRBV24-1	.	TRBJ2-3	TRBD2	TGTGCCACCAGCCGACTAGCGGGAGGCTTGGATACGCAGTATTTT	CATSRLAGGLDTQYF
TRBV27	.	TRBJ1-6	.	TGTGCCAGCAGGGGACAACTCAATTCACCCCTCCACTTT	CASRGQLNSPLHF
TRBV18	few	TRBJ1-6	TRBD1	TGTGCCAGCTCTACCGGACAGGGCCAAAATTCACCCCTCCACTTT	CASSTGQGQNSPLHF
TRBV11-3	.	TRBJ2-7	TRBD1	TGTGCCAGCAGCGCCACCGGGACAGGGGGAGAGCAGTACTTC	CASSATGTGGEQYF
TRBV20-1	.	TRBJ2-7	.	TGCAGTGCTAGTTCCCCAGGTTCCTACGAGCAGTACTTC	CSASSPGSYEQYF
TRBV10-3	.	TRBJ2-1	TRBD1	TGTGCCATCAGTGAGTCTGGACAGGGTGGGAATGAGCAGTTCTTC	CAISESGQGGNEQFF
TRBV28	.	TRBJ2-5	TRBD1	TGTGCCAGCAGTTTGACCGGGACAGGGGGGGAGACCCAGTACTTC	CASSLTGTGGETQYF
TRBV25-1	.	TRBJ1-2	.	TGTGCCAGCAGTGGGGGGCTCTATGGCTACACCTTC	CASSGGLYGYTF
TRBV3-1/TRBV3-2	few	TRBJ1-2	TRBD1	TGTGCCAGCAGCCAAGCGGACAGGGGAGAAGGCTACACCTTC	CASSQADRGEGYTF
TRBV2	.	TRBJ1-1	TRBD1	TGTGCCAGCAGCCGACAGGGGGCACCGAACACTGAAGCTTTCTTT	CASSRQGAPNTEAFF
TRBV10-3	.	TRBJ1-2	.	TGTGCCATCAGTGAGACAGGATCCGGGAGCTATGGCTACACCTTC	CAISETGSGSYGYTF
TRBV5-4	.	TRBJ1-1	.	TGTGCCAGCAGCCGGAACACTGAAGCTTTCTTT	CASSRNTEAFF
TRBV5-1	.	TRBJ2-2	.	TGCGCCAGCAGCTTCGACTACAGGGAGCTGTTTTTT	CASSFDYRELFF
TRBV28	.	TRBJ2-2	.	TGTGCCAGCAGGACTTTAGCGGAAAACACCGGGGAGCTGTTTTTT	CASRTLAENTGELFF
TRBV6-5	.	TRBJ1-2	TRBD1	TGTGCCAGCAGGGGACAGCCAGCTAACTATGGCTACACCTTC	CASRGQPANYGYTF
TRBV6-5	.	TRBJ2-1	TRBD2	TGTGCCAGCCAGATAGCGGGGGCCTACAATGAGCAGTTCTTC	CASQIAGAYNEQFF
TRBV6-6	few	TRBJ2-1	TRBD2	TGTGCCAGCAGTACGGGACTAGCGGGAGTGGGCGAGCAGTTCTTC	CASSTGLAGVGEQFF
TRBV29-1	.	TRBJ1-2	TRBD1	TGCAGCATTACGGAACAGGGGAACTATGGCTACACCTTC	CSITEQGNYGYTF
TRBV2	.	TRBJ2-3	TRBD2	TGTGCCAGCAACCGGGGGGGACTAGCTGTCGATACGCAGTATTTT	CASNRGGLAVDTQYF
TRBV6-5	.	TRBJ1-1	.	TGTGCCAGCAGCCTCACAGGGAACACTGAAGCTTTCTTT	CASSLTGNTEAFF
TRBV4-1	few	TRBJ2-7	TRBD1	TGCGCCAGCAGCCAACCGGGACAGTTATACGAGCAGTACTTC	CASSQPGQLYEQYF
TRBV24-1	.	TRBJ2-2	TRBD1	TGTGCCACCAGTGATCGGACAGGGCTGGGCGGGGAGCTGTTTTTT	CATSDRTGLGGELFF
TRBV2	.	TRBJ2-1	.	TGTGCCAGCAGTCAGAGGTCGACTTACAATGAGCAGTTCTTC	CASSQRSTYNEQFF
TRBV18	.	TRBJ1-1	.	TGTGCCAGCTCACAGACGACACCCGCGAACACTGAAGCTTTCTTT	CASSQTTPANTEAFF
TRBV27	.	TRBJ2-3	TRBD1	TGTGCCAGCAGCGAAACCTCTCCCGGGACAGGGCACATGAATACGCAGTATTTT	CASSETSPGTGHMNTQYF
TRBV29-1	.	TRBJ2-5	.	TGCAGCGTTGAAGAACAGTCAGGAGAGACCCAGTACTTC	CSVEEQSGETQYF
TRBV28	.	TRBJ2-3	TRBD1	TGTGCCAGCATAGACAGGGGGTTCACAGATACGCAGTATTTT	CASIDRGFTDTQYF
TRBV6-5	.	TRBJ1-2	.	TGTGCCAGCAGTTTTTCGGGGGGAAACTATGGCTACACCTTC	CASSFSGGNYGYTF
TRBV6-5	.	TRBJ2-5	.	TGTGCCAGCACCTCGCGGGGGCCGTCGGGAGAGACCCAGTACTTC	CASTSRGPSGETQYF
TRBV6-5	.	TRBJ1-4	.	TGTGCCAGCAGTTATTCATCGGGGGTTGAAAAACTGTTTTTT	CASSYSSGVEKLFF
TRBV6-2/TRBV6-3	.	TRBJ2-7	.	TGTGCCAGCAGCCTCGGGGTTTCCTACGAGCAGTACTTC	CASSLGVSYEQYF
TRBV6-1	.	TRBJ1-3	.	TGTGCCAGCAGTGAAGCGCTCTCAGGATCTGGAAACACCATATATTTT	CASSEALSGSGNTIYF
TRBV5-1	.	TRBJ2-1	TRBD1	TGCGCCAGCAGCGAGGGACAGGGGAGCTACAATGAGCAGTTCTTC	CASSEGQGSYNEQFF
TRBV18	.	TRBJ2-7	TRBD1	TGTGCCAGCTCTCGGACAGGGGGCTCCTACGAGCAGTACTTC	CASSRTGGSYEQYF
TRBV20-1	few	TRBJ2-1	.	TGCAGTGCAGCGGCTAGCTTTGAGCAGTTCTTC	CSAAASFEQFF
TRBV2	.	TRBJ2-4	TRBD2	TGTGCCAGCCGGACTAGCGGTAGGGAAAACATTCAGTACTTC	CASRTSGRENIQYF